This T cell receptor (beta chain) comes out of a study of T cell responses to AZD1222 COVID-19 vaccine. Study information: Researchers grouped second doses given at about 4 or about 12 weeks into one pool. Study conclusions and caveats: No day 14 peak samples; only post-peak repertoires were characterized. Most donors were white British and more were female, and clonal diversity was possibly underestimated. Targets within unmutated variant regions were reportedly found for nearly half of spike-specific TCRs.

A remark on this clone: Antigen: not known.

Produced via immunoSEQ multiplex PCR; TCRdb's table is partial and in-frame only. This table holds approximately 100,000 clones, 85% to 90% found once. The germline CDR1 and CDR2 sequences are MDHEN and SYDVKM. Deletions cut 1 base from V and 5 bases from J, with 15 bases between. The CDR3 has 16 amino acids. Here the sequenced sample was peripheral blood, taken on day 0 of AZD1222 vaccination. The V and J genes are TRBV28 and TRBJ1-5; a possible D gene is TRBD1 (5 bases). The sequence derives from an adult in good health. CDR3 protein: CASSLYFGAGDQPQHF. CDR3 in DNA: TGTGCCAGCAGTTTATATTTCGGGGCGGGCGATCAGCCCCAGCATTTT.